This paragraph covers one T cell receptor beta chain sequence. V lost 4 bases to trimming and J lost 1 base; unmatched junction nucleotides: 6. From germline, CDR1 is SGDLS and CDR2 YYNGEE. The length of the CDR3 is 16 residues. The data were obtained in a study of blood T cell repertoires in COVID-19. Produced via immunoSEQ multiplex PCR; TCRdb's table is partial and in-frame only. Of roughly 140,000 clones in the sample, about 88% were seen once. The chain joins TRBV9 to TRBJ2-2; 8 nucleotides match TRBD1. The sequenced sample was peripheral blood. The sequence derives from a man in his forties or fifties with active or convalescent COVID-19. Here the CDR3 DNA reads TGTGCCAGCAGCACAAGAGGGACAGGGAACACCGGGGAGCTGTTTTTT. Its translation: CASSTRGTGNTGELFF.